This T cell receptor beta chain was recorded in a study of T cells in Graves' hyperthyroidism and ophthalmopathy. In the study overall: It was at initial diagnosis, before any treatment, that peripheral blood was collected.

Amplification of TCR beta CDR3 regions used RNA as the template. TCR CDR3 underwent first-round RT-PCR with the HTBI primer set. TCRdb called the multiplex PCR reads again in MiXCR, with one record for every CDR3 protein. The sample has a few hundred thousand distinct CDR3 sequences, about a sixth seen once; the top ten hold around 3.3%. Uncontrolled infection, other autoimmune disease, pregnancy and lactation each barred patients from inclusion. The source of the PBMCs was around 9 ml of fresh peripheral blood. The TCR originated in a woman aged 40 to 50 with Graves' ophthalmopathy. Sequencing was performed on blood.

The CDR3 spells CASSQQEDTEAFF. The CDR3 DNA sequence: TGTGCCAGCAGCCAACAGGAAGACACTGAAGCTTTCTTT. The chain employs TRBV7-3 and TRBJ1-1; D might be TRBD1 (5 bases). This CDR3 is 13 amino acids long. V lost 5 bases, J lost 3 bases, and 10 bases lay in between. Per germline, CDR1 SGHTA and CDR2 FQGTGA.